Given below is one T cell receptor (beta chain) in context. The record originates from a study of CD8 T cells in Susac syndrome. RNA amounts of about 0.5 to 1 ug underwent reverse transcription with random hexamers. The authors amplified TCR beta CDR3 across 54 Vbeta and 13 Jbeta using immunoSEQ multiplex PCR. Using its own MiXCR run on the immunoSEQ multiplex PCR reads, TCRdb lists one record per CDR3 protein. Of roughly 130,000 distinct CDR3 sequences listed, roughly 94% are singletons. Looked up from germline, CDR1 is DFQATT and CDR2 is SNEGSKA (reference sequence). With V trimmed by 6 bases and J by 10 bases, 5 bases remained unmatched. The CDR3 consists of 10 residues.

The sample comprised CD4+ T cells from PBMCs. This receptor was obtained from a human donor with multiple sclerosis. The chain couples TRBV20-1 to TRBJ1-2, with 7 nucleotides matching TRBD1. CDR3 sequence: CSAQGGTYTF. The CDR3 DNA reads TGCAGTGCCCAGGGGGGGACCTACACCTTC.